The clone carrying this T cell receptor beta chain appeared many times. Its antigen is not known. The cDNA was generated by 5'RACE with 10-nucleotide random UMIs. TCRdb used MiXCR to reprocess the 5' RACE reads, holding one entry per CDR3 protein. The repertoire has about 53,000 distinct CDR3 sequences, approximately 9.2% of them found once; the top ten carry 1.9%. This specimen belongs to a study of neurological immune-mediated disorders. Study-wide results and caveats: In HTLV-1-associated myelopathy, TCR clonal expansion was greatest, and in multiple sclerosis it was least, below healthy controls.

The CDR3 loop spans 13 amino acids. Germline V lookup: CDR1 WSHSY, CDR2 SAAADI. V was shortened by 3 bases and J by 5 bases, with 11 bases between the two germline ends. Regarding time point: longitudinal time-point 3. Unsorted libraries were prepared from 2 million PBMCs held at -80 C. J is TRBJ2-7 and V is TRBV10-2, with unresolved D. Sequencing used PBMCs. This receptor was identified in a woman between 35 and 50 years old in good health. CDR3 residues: CASSENWVDEQYF. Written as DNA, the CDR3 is TGCGCCAGCAGTGAAAATTGGGTCGACGAGCAGTACTTC.